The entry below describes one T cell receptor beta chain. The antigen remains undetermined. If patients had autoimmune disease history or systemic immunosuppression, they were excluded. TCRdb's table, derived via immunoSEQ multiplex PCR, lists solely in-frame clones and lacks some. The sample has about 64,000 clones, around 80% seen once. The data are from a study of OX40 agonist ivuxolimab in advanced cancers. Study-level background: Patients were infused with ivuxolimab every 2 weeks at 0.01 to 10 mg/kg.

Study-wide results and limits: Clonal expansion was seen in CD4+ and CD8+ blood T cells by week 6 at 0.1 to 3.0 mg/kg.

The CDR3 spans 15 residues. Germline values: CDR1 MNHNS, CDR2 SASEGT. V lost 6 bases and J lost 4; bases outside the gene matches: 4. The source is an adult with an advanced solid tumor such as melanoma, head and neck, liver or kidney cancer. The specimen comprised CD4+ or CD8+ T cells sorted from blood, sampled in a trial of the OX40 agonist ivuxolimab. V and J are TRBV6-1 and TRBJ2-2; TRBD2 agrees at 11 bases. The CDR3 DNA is TGTGCCAGCAGACTAGCGGGAGTCACCACCGGGGAGCTGTTTTTT. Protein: CASRLAGVTTGELFF.